This entry features one T cell receptor (beta chain) sequence. What this receptor recognizes is not known. Qualities for individual bases were not recorded, and no much larger clone is one base off. CDR3 length: 14 amino acids, cysteine to phenylalanine. Only the CDR3 DNA is retained, 42 bases long and in frame from the first base. Looking up the germline V gene yields CDR1 ENHRY and CDR2 SYGVKD. V trim: 2 bases; J trim: 6 bases; unmatched bases: 7. Samples from volunteer blood donors who had recovered from COVID-19 were contributed by a second Seattle source. Whole blood was collected in K2EDTA tubes by collaborating institutions according to the institutions' own protocols. Collaborator samples were shipped for TCRbeta analysis as frozen whole blood, isolated PBMCs, or DNA extracted from either sample type. The source of the sample is a study of blood T cell repertoires in COVID-19 (dated by TCRdb to between 2020 and 2021). The study in broad terms: Samples from collaborators originated in the United States, Italy and Spain and spanned both the acute and convalescent phases of COVID-19. The sample metadata nearly always contained a de-identified subject ID, COVID-19 status, age in years and sex. The samples were drawn from two sources: the first 160 participants of the ongoing ImmuneRACE study, and about 1,300 subjects contributed by 6 global collaborators. The prospective study material was composed of cDNA or gDNA derived from T cells, B-cell-depleted T cells, or PBMCs. Subjects who had been exposed to COVID-19, were actively infected with it, or had recovered from it provided the deeply sampled blood TCRbeta repertoires that made up the dataset. The repertoires were made available in a free public database intended to serve as a resource for research on the immune response to SARS-CoV-2. Where HLA class I and class II types were available, the types were taken from metadata supplied by the sample provider, not from assay-based typing. Study-wide findings and limitations: The quantity of clinical and demographic metadata differed by source and by participant and was supplied without curation.

TCRbeta CDR3 regions were amplified from genomic DNA by means of the immunoSEQ Assay, a bias-controlled multiplex PCR. Concerning the study's data processing: The number of nucleated cells in each sample was estimated from the amplification of reference gene primers within the assay. Sequence reads were collapsed and filtered to measure the absolute abundance of every unique TCRbeta CDR3 rearrangement. For each sample, productive Simpson clonality was calculated by taking the square root of Simpson's diversity index across productive rearrangements. TCRdb's version of the immuneACCESS table is confined to in-frame rearrangements and falls short of the full clone set. An unresolved V gene accounts for under half of the shortfall where checked; the remainder is of unknown origin. The DNA was the basis for D and trimming; V, J and clone size are from that table. The table for this sample lists roughly 290,000 clones; 80% to 90% of them were counted only once. The leading ten clones occupy roughly 7.1% of the sample.

The V and J genes are TRBV10-3 and TRBJ2-7, with TRBD2 matching 7 junction bases. Sequencing input: peripheral blood. This receptor was identified in a woman between 45 and 65 years old who had recovered from COVID-19. The DNA sequence is as follows: TGTGCCATCAGTGAGGGGACTACCCGCGGCGAGCAGTACTTC. Its translation reads: CAISEGTTRGEQYF.